This entry lists 21 T cell receptor beta chains sequenced from one sample in a study of blood T cells in healthy people across ages. A second PCR, run for roughly 7 to 11 cycles, used a sample-barcoded 5' primer plus a J-beta primer mix. TCRdb ran MiXCR on the 5' RACE reads and lists one entry per CDR3 protein. Here the sample spans hundreds of thousands of distinct CDR3 sequences, 36% being singletons. Sequencing was done on a sample of blood. These receptors all stem from a man aged 18 to 30 in good health.

This clonotype was seen a handful of times. This rearrangement joins TRBV29-1 to TRBJ2-7, with TRBD2 matching 8 bases. The germline gives CDR1 SQVTM, CDR2 ANQGSEA. V shed 6 bases, J shed 0 bases, and the junction held 4 bases outside the gene matches. The CDR3 consists of 13 residues. CDR3 region: CSVGGVLSYEQYF. CDR3 coding DNA: TGCAGCGTCGGGGGGGTCCTCTCCTACGAGCAGTACTTC.

In this sample, this clonotype turned up a few times. The chain links TRBV20-1 to TRBJ2-3, with D uncertain. V dropped 6 bases and J dropped 3 bases, with 13 bases sitting between them. CDR1 and CDR2 from the germline V gene are DFQATT and SNEGSKA (reference sequence). The CDR3 extends over 13 amino acids. CDR3 loop: CSAPALGTDTQYF. Written as DNA, the CDR3 is TGCAGTGCGCCGGCCCTGGGAACAGATACGCAGTATTTT.

The chain joins TRBV5-5 to TRBJ2-2; 8 positions agree with TRBD2. The CDR3 is 15 amino acids. Germline CDR1 SGHKS, CDR2 YYEKEE (reference sequence). V lost 0 bases and J lost 7; bases outside the gene matches: 5. The CDR3 DNA follows: TGTGCCAGCAGCTTGGTAGCGGGGCGCGACGGGGAGCTGTTTTTT. This gives the protein CASSLVAGRDGELFF.

The gene calls are TRBV20-1 and TRBJ1-5; 9 bases line up with TRBD1. CDR3 length: 14 amino acids. Trimming at V came to 4 bases and at J to 9 bases, leaving 10 bases not matched to a gene. Germline CDR1 DFQATT, CDR2 SNEGSKA (reference sequence). The CDR3 coding sequence is TGCAGTGCTACCGCCGGGACAGGGTTTGGGCCCCAGCATTTT. This translates into CSATAGTGFGPQHF.

This clonotype has just a few counts. This chain joins TRBV28 and TRBJ2-7, with D possibly being TRBD2 (5 bases). The CDR3 is 14 residues long. Deletions cut 10 bases from V and 0 bases from J, with 16 bases between. Germline CDR1 and CDR2: MDHEN and SYDVKM. The CDR3 loop is CATTQVGGSYEQYF. The CDR3 nucleotides are TGTGCCACTACGCAGGTCGGAGGCTCCTACGAGCAGTACTTC.

The genes are TRBV5-5 and TRBJ1-2, with D perhaps matching TRBD1 (5 bases). This CDR3 region has 15 residues. The V end was cut by 3 bases, the J end by 9 bases, with 21 bases between. Germline CDR1 is SGHKS and CDR2 is YYEKEE (reference sequence). DNA for the CDR3: TGTGCCAGCAGCTCCTACTCAGCAGGGATGGTTAGCTACACCTTC. Translated, it gives CASSSYSAGMVSYTF.

This rearrangement joins TRBV2 to TRBJ1-4; D is possibly TRBD1 (6 bases). CDR1 is SNHLY and CDR2 is FYNNEI in the germline V gene. The germline V and J ends were trimmed by 6 bases and 4 bases, with 15 bases remaining between them. There are 15 residues in the CDR3. The CDR3 loop is CASRAAGQFNEKLFF. The CDR3, as DNA: TGTGCCAGCAGAGCAGCGGGACAATTTAATGAAAAACTGTTTTTT.

The J gene is TRBJ1-1, the V gene TRBV11-2; D gene ambiguous. This CDR3 contains 15 residues. V shed 0 bases and J shed 1 base, with 9 bases lying between them. The germline V gene has CDR1 SGHAT and CDR2 FQNNGV. The CDR3 loop reads CASSLDWTGNTEAFF. DNA for the CDR3: TGTGCCAGCAGCTTAGACTGGACGGGGAACACTGAAGCTTTCTTT.

CDR3 nucleotides: TGCAGTGCTAGAGATCGTCGACGGTCGGGGTACGAGCAGTACTTC. This codes for CSARDRRRSGYEQYF. The rearrangement uses TRBV20-1 and TRBJ2-7, with D perhaps matching TRBD2 (5 bases). The germline gives CDR1 DFQATT, CDR2 SNEGSKA (reference sequence). The CDR3 spans 15 residues. Trimming removed 0 bases from V and 4 bases from J, with 16 bases in between.

This clonotype came up many times. CDR3 region: CASSLYQGRKDGYTF. The CDR3 DNA reads as TGTGCCAGCAGTTTATACCAGGGCCGGAAGGATGGCTACACCTTC. This chain links TRBV27 with TRBJ1-2; TRBD1 might be the D (5 bases). Germline assignment: CDR1 MNHEY and CDR2 SMNVEV (reference sequence). This CDR3 comprises 15 residues. Trimming removed 1 base at V and 6 bases at J, with 15 bases between.

This chain links TRBV12-3 or TRBV12-4 with TRBJ2-1; 9 bases fit TRBD2. The J segment lost 7 bases and the V segment lost 6 bases, leaving 13 bases of the junction unmatched. The CDR3 has 16 amino acids. The CDR3 spells CASSRDLAGGWNEQFF. Written as DNA, the CDR3 is TGTGCCAGCAGCCGAGACCTTGCGGGGGGGTGGAATGAGCAGTTCTTC.

The chain carries TRBV4-2 and TRBJ2-1; 7 nucleotides match TRBD2. The CDR3 has 17 residues. The V gene end was trimmed by 4 bases and the J gene end by 0 bases; junction bases not matched to a gene: 9. The germline V gene has CDR1 LGHNA and CDR2 YNFKEQ. The CDR3 coding sequence is TGTGCCAGCAGCCCTGACATCCGGGACTACTCCTACAATGAGCAGTTCTTC. Its translation is CASSPDIRDYSYNEQFF.

The chain uses TRBV7-9 and TRBJ2-7; TRBD1 aligns across 10 bases. Germline V gene lookup returns CDR1 SEHNR and CDR2 FQNEAQ (reference sequence). V dropped 3 bases and J dropped 7; count of bases not matched to a gene: 6. The CDR3 length is 14 residues. CDR3 nucleotides: TGTGCCAGCAGCTTTCCGGGACAGGGGAGGGAGCAGTACTTC. This translates into CASSFPGQGREQYF.

As to this clonotype: One base away lies a much larger clone, so this may be a sequencing read error. The chain links TRBV27 to TRBJ2-5; the D gene is possibly TRBD1 (5 bases). Trimming cost V 2 bases and J 5 bases, with 9 bases left between them. CDR1 and CDR2 (germline): MNHEY, SMNVEV (reference sequence). This CDR3 has 13 amino acids. The CDR3 DNA reads TGTGCCAGCAGTTTAAGGGGATTTGAGACCCAGTACTTC. Its protein product is CASSLRGFETQYF.

With respect to this clonotype: Mismatch with germline at one junction end may stem from a read error. V gene TRBV6-2 or TRBV6-3 combines with J gene TRBJ2-3; weak D call: TRBD2 (6 bases). The CDR3 totals 13 residues. Germline V gene lookup returns CDR1 MNHEY and CDR2 SVGEGT. CDR3 residues: CASMAGGADMQYF. CDR3 nucleotide sequence: TGTGCCAGCATGGCAGGCGGGGCAGATATGCAGTATTTT.

The V and J genes are TRBV12-3 or TRBV12-4 and TRBJ1-1; a weak D match, TRBD1 (6 bases). There are 12 residues in the CDR3. V was cut by 7 bases and J by 12 bases, with 18 bases left in between. The CDR3 loop is CASNQEGGKPFF. The DNA of the CDR3 is TGTGCCAGCAATCAGGAAGGGGGGAAGCCTTTCTTT.

This chain links TRBV7-9 with TRBJ2-2, with 7 nucleotides matching TRBD2. CDR1 and CDR2 (germline): SEHNR, FQNEAQ (reference sequence). The CDR3 consists of 14 residues. The ends lost 4 bases at V and 5 bases at J; junction bases unmatched: 4. CDR3 DNA sequence: TGTGCCAGCAGCTGGACTAGAACTACCGGGGAGCTGTTTTTT. It codes for CASSWTRTTGELFF. The variable domain in full, completed from reference TRBV7-9 and TRBJ2-2, reads DTGVSQNPRHKITKRGQNVTFRCDPISEHNRLYWYRQTLGQGPEFLTYFQNEAQLEKSRLLSDRFSAERPKGSFSTLEIQRTEQGDSAMYLCASSWTRTTGELFFGEGSRLTVL.

Written as DNA, the CDR3 is TGTGCCAGCAGCCACGGAGTTCGGGGCAGGTCAGTCGAGCAGTACTTC. Its translation is CASSHGVRGRSVEQYF. The V and J genes are TRBV6-2 or TRBV6-3 and TRBJ2-5, with D tentatively TRBD1 or TRBD2 (5 bases each). Gene TRBJ2-7 matches the end of the DNA better, so the J call may be wrong. The CDR3 contains 16 residues. Germline CDR1 is MNHEY and CDR2 is SVGEGT.

The sample holds one count of this clonotype. This rearrangement joins TRBV6-5 to TRBJ2-3; tentatively, D is TRBD1 or TRBD2 (6 bases each). Trimming pared 8 bases from V and 2 bases from J, leaving 14 bases between. This CDR3 has 14 amino acids. Germline lookup yields CDR1 MNHEY and CDR2 SVGAGI. The CDR3 loop reads CASGGGGYTDTQYF. Here the CDR3 DNA reads TGTGCCAGCGGTGGAGGGGGATACACAGATACGCAGTATTTT.

The genes are TRBV4-1 and TRBJ1-1; the D gene is possibly TRBD1 (6 bases). The V end was cut by 1 base, the J end by 0 bases, with 12 bases between. CDR3 length: 16 amino acids. CDR1 and CDR2 from the germline V gene are MGHRA and YSYEKL. CDR3 amino acids: CASSQVGGGMNTEAFF. In DNA, the CDR3 is TGCGCCAGCAGCCAAGTGGGGGGCGGGATGAACACTGAAGCTTTCTTT.

For the CDR3, the DNA is TGTGCCAGAGGGACAGGGGGAAACTCTGGGGCCAACGTCCTGACTTTC. This sequence encodes CARGTGGNSGANVLTF. The genes are TRBV3-1 and TRBJ2-6; 11 bases line up with TRBD1. The CDR3 length is 16 residues. Germline CDR1 is LGHDT and CDR2 is YNNKEL (reference sequence). The trim removed 9 bases at V and 0 bases at J, leaving 4 bases unmatched.